This T cell receptor (beta chain) was obtained from a study of T cell changes during pregnancy in multiple sclerosis (dated by TCRdb to between 2018 and 2020). About the full investigation: In women with multiple sclerosis, the researchers looked at how the T cell repertoire shifted as pregnancy progressed.

Sequences SGHRS (CDR1) and YFSETQ (CDR2) are obtained from the germline V gene. Trimming removed 2 bases from V and 3 bases from J; the gene matches leave 8 bases unexplained. The CDR3 holds 17 amino acids from the cysteine to the phenylalanine. This entry keeps only the CDR3 DNA: 51 bases, framed from base 1. For this clone: What antigen it recognizes has not been identified. Per-base qualities were not stored, and no clone one base away is much larger.

Library generation was performed with the immunoSEQ multiplex PCR assay. The table comes from immuneACCESS by way of TCRdb, which keeps in-frame sequences with V and J called. Part of the clones is missing from these tables; in studies checked, under half for an unresolved V gene and the rest for unknown reasons. The sample includes about 28,000 clones, with 75% to 90% observed a single time. The top ten hold around 3.2% of the sample. Sequencing used CD4+ T cells from peripheral blood mononuclear cells, obtained in the first trimester of pregnancy. The receptor comes from a female donor in good health, enrolled as a control in a pregnancy study. The rearranged chain carries TRBV5-1 and TRBJ2-3; 11 bases in the junction line up with TRBD2. The encoded CDR3 is CASSFMLAGGRTDTQYF. The DNA sequence is TGCGCCAGCAGCTTTATGCTAGCGGGGGGCCGGACAGATACGCAGTATTTT. This CDR3, with the reference TRBV5-1 and TRBJ2-3 proteins standing in past its ends, gives the full variable domain KAGVTQTPRYLIKTRGQQVTLSCSPISGHRSVSWYQQTPGQGLQFLFEYFSETQRNKGNFPGRFSGRQFSNSRSEMNVSTLELGDSALYLCASSFMLAGGRTDTQYFGPGTRLTVL.